This is a list of T cell receptor beta chains from one sample in a study of T cells in Graves' hyperthyroidism and ophthalmopathy. TCRdb independently ran MiXCR on the multiplex PCR reads; one entry per CDR3 protein. The repertoire holds just under 750,000 distinct CDR3 sequences, with 35% as singletons. Sequencing input: blood. All receptors derive from a middle-aged woman with Graves' hyperthyroidism. Each CDR3 is given with its conserved first and last residue. Each record gives: clone size, D gene, V gene, J gene, CDR3 protein, CDR3 DNA. The D gene is left open where the match is weak. Clone size is stated in some rows and not others, as once, few, many or a class when expanded.

size: .
D: .
V: TRBV10-3
J: TRBJ1-5
CDR3: CASSDIGGWNNQPQHF
DNA: TGTGCCAGCAGTGACATCGGAGGGTGGAATAATCAGCCCCAGCATTTT

size: many
D: TRBD1
V: TRBV6-5
J: TRBJ1-1
CDR3: CASSSFTGGTEAFF
DNA: TGTGCCAGCAGTTCTTTTACAGGGGGCACTGAAGCTTTCTTT

size: many
D: .
V: TRBV7-9
J: TRBJ2-5
CDR3: CASSPRRNTGVQETQYF
DNA: TGTGCCAGCAGCCCAAGGAGGAATACGGGGGTCCAAGAGACCCAGTACTTC

size: .
D: .
V: TRBV20-1
J: TRBJ1-5
CDR3: CSALGHHSNQPQHF
DNA: TGCAGTGCTCTCGGGCACCATAGCAATCAGCCCCAGCATTTT

size: many
D: .
V: TRBV5-6
J: TRBJ1-1
CDR3: CASSLWGTGEAFF
DNA: TGTGCCAGCAGCTTGTGGGGTACAGGTGAAGCTTTCTTT

size: many
D: .
V: TRBV2
J: TRBJ1-6
CDR3: CASSDQGSMARNSPLHF
DNA: TGTGCCAGCAGTGATCAAGGCTCAATGGCGAGAAATTCACCCCTCCACTTT

size: many
D: .
V: TRBV7-9
J: TRBJ1-1
CDR3: CASSSRIGGGVTEAFF
DNA: TGTGCCAGCAGCTCCCGTATAGGGGGGGGCGTCACTGAAGCTTTCTTT

size: once
D: TRBD2
V: TRBV12-3/TRBV12-4
J: TRBJ2-1
CDR3: CASSPGLAGEEQFF
DNA: TGTGCCAGCAGTCCGGGACTAGCGGGAGAGGAGCAGTTCTTC

size: many
D: .
V: TRBV14
J: TRBJ2-7
CDR3: CASSQDWTAPYEQYF
DNA: TGTGCCAGCAGCCAAGACTGGACCGCTCCCTACGAGCAGTACTTC

size: .
D: TRBD2
V: TRBV7-3
J: TRBJ2-7
CDR3: CASSLGLAGAAYEQYF
DNA: TGTGCCAGCAGCTTGGGACTAGCGGGAGCGGCCTACGAGCAGTACTTC

size: many
D: .
V: TRBV7-9
J: TRBJ2-7
CDR3: CASSFGSGFSYEQYF
DNA: TGTGCCAGCAGCTTTGGGAGCGGTTTTTCCTACGAGCAGTACTTC

size: .
D: TRBD1
V: TRBV20-1
J: TRBJ1-4
CDR3: CSANTGATNEKLFF
DNA: TGCAGTGCTAACACAGGGGCAACTAATGAAAAACTGTTTTTT

size: .
D: .
V: TRBV7-2
J: TRBJ1-4
CDR3: CASSLNGGLGEKLFF
DNA: TGTGCCAGCAGCTTGAACGGGGGTCTGGGCGAAAAACTGTTTTTT